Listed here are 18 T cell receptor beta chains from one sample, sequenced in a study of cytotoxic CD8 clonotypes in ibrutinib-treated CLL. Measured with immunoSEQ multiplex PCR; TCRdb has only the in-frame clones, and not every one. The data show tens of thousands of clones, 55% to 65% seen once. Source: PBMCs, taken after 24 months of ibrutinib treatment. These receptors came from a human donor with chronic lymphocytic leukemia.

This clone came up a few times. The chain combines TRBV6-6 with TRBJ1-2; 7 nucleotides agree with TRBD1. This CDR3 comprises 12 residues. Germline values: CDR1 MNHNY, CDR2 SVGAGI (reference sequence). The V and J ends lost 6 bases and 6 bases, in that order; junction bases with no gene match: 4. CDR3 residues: CASRPTGDGYTF. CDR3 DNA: TGTGCCAGCAGACCAACAGGGGATGGCTACACCTTC.

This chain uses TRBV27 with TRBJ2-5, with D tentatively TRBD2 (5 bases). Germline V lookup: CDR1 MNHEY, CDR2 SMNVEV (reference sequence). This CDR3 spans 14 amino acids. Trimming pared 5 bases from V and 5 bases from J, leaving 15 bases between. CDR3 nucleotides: TGTGCCAGCAGTGCTAACTCGGGGTTGGAGACCCAGTACTTC. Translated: CASSANSGLETQYF.

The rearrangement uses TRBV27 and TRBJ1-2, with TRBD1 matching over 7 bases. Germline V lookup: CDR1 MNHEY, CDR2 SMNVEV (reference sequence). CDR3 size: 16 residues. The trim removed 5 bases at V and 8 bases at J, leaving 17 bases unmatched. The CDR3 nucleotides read TGTGCCAGCAGTCTACTCGAGGAGGGGGCCTCTTCCGGCTACACCTTC. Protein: CASSLLEEGASSGYTF.

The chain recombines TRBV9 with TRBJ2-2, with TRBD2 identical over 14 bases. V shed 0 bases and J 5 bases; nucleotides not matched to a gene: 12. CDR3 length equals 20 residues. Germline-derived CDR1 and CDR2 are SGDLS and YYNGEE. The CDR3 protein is CASSVAISGLAGGLTGELFF. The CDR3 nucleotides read TGTGCCAGCAGCGTAGCTATTTCTGGACTAGCGGGGGGACTTACCGGGGAGCTGTTTTTT. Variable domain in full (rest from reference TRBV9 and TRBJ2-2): DSGVTQTPKHLITATGQRVTLRCSPRSGDLSVYWYQQSLDQGLQFLIQYYNGEERAKGNILERFSAQQFPDLHSELNLSSLELGDSALYFCASSVAISGLAGGLTGELFFGEGSRLTVL.

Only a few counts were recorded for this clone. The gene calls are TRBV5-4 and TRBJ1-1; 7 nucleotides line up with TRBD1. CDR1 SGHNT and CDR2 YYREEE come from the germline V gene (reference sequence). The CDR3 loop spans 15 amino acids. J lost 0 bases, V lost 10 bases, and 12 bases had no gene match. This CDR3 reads CALSRGGGLNTEAFF. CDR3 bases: TGTGCCTTAAGCCGAGGGGGCGGACTGAACACTGAAGCTTTCTTT.

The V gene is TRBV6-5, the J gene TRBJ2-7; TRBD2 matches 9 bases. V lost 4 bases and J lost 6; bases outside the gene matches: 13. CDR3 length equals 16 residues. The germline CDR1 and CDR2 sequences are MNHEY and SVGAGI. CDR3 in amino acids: CASSSSYSGRVSEQYF. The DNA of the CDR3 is TGTGCCAGCAGTTCCTCCTATAGCGGGAGAGTCAGCGAGCAGTACTTC.

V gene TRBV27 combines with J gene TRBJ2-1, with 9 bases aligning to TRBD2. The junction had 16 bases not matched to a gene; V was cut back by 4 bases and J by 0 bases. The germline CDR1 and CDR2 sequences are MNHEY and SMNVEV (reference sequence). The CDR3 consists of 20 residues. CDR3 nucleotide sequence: TGTGCCAGCAGTTATGGGCCTCCAAACCAACTAGCGGGCTCCTACAATGAGCAGTTCTTC. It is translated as CASSYGPPNQLAGSYNEQFF.

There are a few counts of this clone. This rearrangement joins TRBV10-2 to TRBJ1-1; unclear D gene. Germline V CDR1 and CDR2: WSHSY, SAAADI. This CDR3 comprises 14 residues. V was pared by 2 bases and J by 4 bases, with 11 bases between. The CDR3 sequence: CASSELGPVTEAFF. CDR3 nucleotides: TGCGCCAGCAGTGAGCTCGGACCTGTCACTGAAGCTTTCTTT.

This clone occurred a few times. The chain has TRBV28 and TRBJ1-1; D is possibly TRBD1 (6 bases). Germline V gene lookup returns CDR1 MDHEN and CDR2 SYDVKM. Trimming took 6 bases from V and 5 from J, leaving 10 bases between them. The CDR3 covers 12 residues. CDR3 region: CASRLQGTEAFF. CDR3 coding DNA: TGTGCCAGCAGGTTGCAGGGGACTGAAGCTTTCTTT. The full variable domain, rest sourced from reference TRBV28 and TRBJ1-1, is DVKVTQSSRYLVKRTGEKVFLECVQDMDHENMFWYRQDPGLGLRLIYFSYDVKMKEKGDIPEGYSVSREKKERFSLILESASTNQTSMYLCASRLQGTEAFFGQGTRLTVV.

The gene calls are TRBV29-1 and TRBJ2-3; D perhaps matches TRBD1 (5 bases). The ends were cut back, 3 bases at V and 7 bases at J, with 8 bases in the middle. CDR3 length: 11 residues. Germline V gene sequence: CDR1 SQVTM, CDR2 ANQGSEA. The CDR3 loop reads CSVDRANTQYF. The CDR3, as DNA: TGCAGCGTTGACAGGGCTAATACGCAGTATTTT.

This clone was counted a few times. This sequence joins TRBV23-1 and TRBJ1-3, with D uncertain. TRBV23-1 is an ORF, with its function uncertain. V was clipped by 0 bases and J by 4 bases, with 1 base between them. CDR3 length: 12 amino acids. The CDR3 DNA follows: TGCGCCAGCAGTCAATCAGGAAACACCATATATTTT. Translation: CASSQSGNTIYF.

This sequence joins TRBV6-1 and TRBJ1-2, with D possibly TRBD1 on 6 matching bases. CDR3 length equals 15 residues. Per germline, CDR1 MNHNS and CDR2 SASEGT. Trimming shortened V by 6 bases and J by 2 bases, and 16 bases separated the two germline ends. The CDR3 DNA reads TGTGCCAGCAGCCCGACGGGGGGCGCGAACTATGGCTACACCTTC. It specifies CASSPTGGANYGYTF.

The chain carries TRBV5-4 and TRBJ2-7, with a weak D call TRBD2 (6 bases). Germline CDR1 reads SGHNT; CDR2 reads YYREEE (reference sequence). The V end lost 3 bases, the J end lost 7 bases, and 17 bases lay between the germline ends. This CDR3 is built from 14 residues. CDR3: CASSWLARPTEQYF. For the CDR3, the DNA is TGTGCCAGCAGCTGGCTAGCGAGGCCTACAGAGCAGTACTTC.

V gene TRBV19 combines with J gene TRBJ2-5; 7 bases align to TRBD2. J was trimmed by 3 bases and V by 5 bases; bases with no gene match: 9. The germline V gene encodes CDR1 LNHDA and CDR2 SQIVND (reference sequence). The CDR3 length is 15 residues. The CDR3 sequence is CASSSGLGTKETQYF. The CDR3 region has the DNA TGTGCCAGTAGTTCTGGACTAGGAACTAAAGAGACCCAGTACTTC.

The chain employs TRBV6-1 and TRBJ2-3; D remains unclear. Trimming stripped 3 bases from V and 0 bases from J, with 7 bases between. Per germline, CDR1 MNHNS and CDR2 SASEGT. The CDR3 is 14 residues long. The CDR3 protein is CASSDWRSTDTQYF. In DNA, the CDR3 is TGTGCCAGCAGTGATTGGCGCAGCACAGATACGCAGTATTTT.

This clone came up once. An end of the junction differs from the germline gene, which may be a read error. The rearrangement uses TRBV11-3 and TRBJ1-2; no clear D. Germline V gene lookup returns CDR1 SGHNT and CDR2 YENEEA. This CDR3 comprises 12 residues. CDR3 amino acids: CASSLRGGGLQF. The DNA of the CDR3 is TGTGCCAGCAGCTTACGGGGAGGCGGGTTGCAGTTC.

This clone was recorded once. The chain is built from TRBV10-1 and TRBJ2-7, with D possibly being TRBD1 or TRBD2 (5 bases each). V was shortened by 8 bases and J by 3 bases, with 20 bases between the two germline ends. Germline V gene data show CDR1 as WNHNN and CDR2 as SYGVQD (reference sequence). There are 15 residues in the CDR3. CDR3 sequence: CASFRGAVGDYEQYV. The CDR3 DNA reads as TGCGCCAGCTTCCGAGGGGCAGTCGGAGACTACGAGCAGTACGTC.

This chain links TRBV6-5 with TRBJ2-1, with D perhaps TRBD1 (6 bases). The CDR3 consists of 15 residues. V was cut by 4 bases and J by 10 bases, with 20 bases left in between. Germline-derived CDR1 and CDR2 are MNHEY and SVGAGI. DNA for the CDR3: TGTGCCAGCAGTTTAGGGGGAGCTAGTTCGGAGGAGCAGTTCTTC. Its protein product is CASSLGGASSEEQFF.